One sample yielded the 32 T cell receptor beta chains listed below, sequenced in a study of neoadjuvant anti-PD-1 for oral cavity cancer. Time point specified: after neoadjuvant nivolumab, at surgical resection. Profiling relied on immunoSEQ multiplex PCR, and the TCRdb table lists in-frame clones only, not all of them. This sample has around 14,000 clones, with 75% found just once. Sequencing was performed on PBMCs, taken after nivolumab (anti-PD-1) treatment. The source is a person between 40 and 85 years old with oral cavity squamous cell carcinoma.

The chain uses TRBV7-9 and TRBJ1-1; tentatively, D is TRBD1 (5 bases). Germline V gene data show CDR1 as SEHNR and CDR2 as FQNEAQ (reference sequence). This CDR3 is 15 amino acids long. Trimming stripped 1 base from V and 2 bases from J, with 11 bases between. The CDR3 DNA follows: TGTGCCAGCAGCTTAGTTAGGGGAGGTAACACTGAAGCTTTCTTT. Its translation: CASSLVRGGNTEAFF.

This clone turned up a few times. The chain carries TRBV7-9 and TRBJ2-2; D possibly corresponds to TRBD1 (5 bases). V was pared by 5 bases and J by 4 bases, with 17 bases between. CDR1 and CDR2 from the germline V gene are SEHNR and FQNEAQ (reference sequence). This CDR3 region has 16 residues. CDR3 nucleotide sequence: TGTGCCAGCAGCCCCCCTTTCCGGACAAGCACCGGGGAGCTGTTTTTT. Its protein product is CASSPPFRTSTGELFF.

The genes are TRBV15 and TRBJ2-2, with D tentatively TRBD2 (5 bases). The germline V gene encodes CDR1 LNHNV and CDR2 YYDKDF (reference sequence). With 6 bases removed from V and 0 bases from J, the gap between germline ends came to 14 bases. The length of the CDR3 is 16 residues. The CDR3 coding sequence is TGTGCCACCAGACCGAGGGCGATCGCGAACACCGGGGAGCTGTTTTTT. It specifies CATRPRAIANTGELFF.

This chain uses TRBV19 with TRBJ2-7; D uncertain. Trimming left V 1 base short and J 0 bases short, with 10 bases between. Germline loops: CDR1 LNHDA, CDR2 SQIVND (reference sequence). The CDR3 runs 15 residues. The CDR3 region has the DNA TGTGCCAGTAGTATAGGTTTCGGGTCCTCCTACGAGCAGTACTTC. This encodes CASSIGFGSSYEQYF.

The CDR3 DNA reads TGTGCCAGCAAGAAAGCGGTTACAAGCACAGATACGCAGTATTTT. Translated, it gives CASKKAVTSTDTQYF. The genes are TRBV5-8 and TRBJ2-3; TRBD2 might be the D (5 bases). This CDR3 has 15 residues. Per the germline V gene, CDR1 is SGHTS and CDR2 is YDEGEE. Trimming cost V 6 bases and J 0 bases, with 14 bases left between them.

The chain joins TRBV18 to TRBJ2-1; D not resolved. The CDR3 consists of 16 residues. Germline CDR1 KGHSH, CDR2 LQKENI. Between the trimmed V and J ends, which lost 0 bases and 1 base, there was a span of 10 bases. In DNA, the CDR3 is TGTGCCAGCTCACCACCGAGTCTAGGTTCCTACAATGAGCAGTTCTTC. Residues: CASSPPSLGSYNEQFF.

A few counts support this clone. The chain couples TRBV2 to TRBJ2-1; 8 positions agree with TRBD2. Germline lookup yields CDR1 SNHLY and CDR2 FYNNEI. Losses at the gene ends were 6 bases for V and 15 bases for J; bases not matched to a gene: 13. The CDR3 runs 13 residues. The CDR3 protein is CASRSEREQTGFF. CDR3 in DNA: TGTGCCAGCAGGTCAGAGCGGGAGCAGACTGGGTTCTTC.

Written as DNA, the CDR3 is TGTGCCAGCAGCTTAACGCTAGCGGGAGCCAAAAACATTCAGTACTTC. It translates to CASSLTLAGAKNIQYF. The chain recombines TRBV7-3 with TRBJ2-4, with 8 bases matching TRBD2. J lost 0 bases, V lost 0 bases, and 1 base had no gene match. Per germline, CDR1 SGHTA and CDR2 FQGTGA. The CDR3 covers 16 residues.

This chain connects TRBV7-6 to TRBJ2-5; tentative D call: TRBD2 (5 bases). The CDR3 extends over 14 amino acids. Germline V gene sequence: CDR1 SGHVS, CDR2 FNYEAQ. V was clipped by 5 bases and J by 3 bases, with 13 bases between them. The CDR3 region is CASSKRTGEETQYF. CDR3 coding DNA: TGTGCCAGCAGCAAACGGACTGGAGAAGAGACCCAGTACTTC.

The chain carries TRBV29-1 and TRBJ1-4, with no clear D. The CDR3 consists of 16 residues. Germline V CDR1 and CDR2: SQVTM, ANQGSEA. Trimming stripped 1 base from V and 7 bases from J, with 19 bases between. The CDR3 spells CSVEAMGAGAGEKLFF. The CDR3 region has the DNA TGCAGCGTTGAAGCCATGGGTGCGGGAGCTGGTGAAAAACTGTTTTTT.

The gene calls are TRBV6-6 and TRBJ2-2, with D perhaps TRBD1 (5 bases). CDR3 length equals 14 residues. With 0 bases removed from V and 13 bases from J, the gap between germline ends came to 15 bases. The germline V gene has CDR1 MNHNY and CDR2 SVGAGI (reference sequence). The CDR3 loop is CASSYSDRPRGLFF. CDR3 nucleotide sequence: TGTGCCAGCAGTTACTCCGACAGACCCCGAGGGCTGTTTTTT.

J is TRBJ2-7 and V is TRBV27; a weak D match, TRBD2 (6 bases). The CDR3 length is 16 residues. From germline, CDR1 is MNHEY and CDR2 SMNVEV (reference sequence). Trimming left V 7 bases short and J 3 bases short, with 22 bases between. The CDR3 DNA reads TGTGCCAGCACAAACGGGACTTGGGGCCCCTACTACGAGCAGTACTTC. Protein sequence: CASTNGTWGPYYEQYF.

This clone was found a few times. The rearrangement uses TRBV6-5 and TRBJ1-2; D is uncertain. The CDR3 has 14 amino acids. The germline gives CDR1 MNHEY, CDR2 SVGAGI. Trimming took 2 bases from V and 4 from J, leaving 11 bases between them. The CDR3 region has the DNA TGTGCCAGCAGTTACGGAGCGGGGATCTATGGCTACACCTTC. It translates to CASSYGAGIYGYTF.

The chain employs TRBV7-8 and TRBJ1-3; tentative D call: TRBD1 (5 bases). Between the trimmed V and J ends, which lost 4 bases and 4 bases, there was a span of 17 bases. Germline V CDR1 and CDR2: SGHVS, FQNEAQ. The CDR3 loop spans 16 amino acids. CDR3 DNA: TGTGCCAGCAGCTGGGGGGGTCATTTTGAGGGAAACACCATATATTTT. It encodes CASSWGGHFEGNTIYF.

The genes are TRBV5-1 and TRBJ1-4, with TRBD1 as a possible D gene (5 bases). Germline lookup yields CDR1 SGHRS and CDR2 YFSETQ. This CDR3 has 16 residues. Trimming cost V 6 bases and J 5 bases, with 20 bases left between them. CDR3: CASTSRTRGPNEKLFF. The CDR3 nucleotides are TGCGCCAGCACCTCGCGGACACGGGGACCAAATGAAAAACTGTTTTTT.

This clone has just a few counts. CDR3 sequence reads: CASSFNENTEAFF. The CDR3 DNA reads TGTGCCAGCAGCTTTAACGAGAACACTGAAGCTTTCTTT. V usage is TRBV7-9 and J usage is TRBJ1-1; D uncertain. V dropped 3 bases and J dropped 1 base, with 6 bases sitting between them. CDR3 size: 13 residues. The germline V gene encodes CDR1 SEHNR and CDR2 FQNEAQ (reference sequence).

The CDR3 loop reads CASSENRTPGKANEQFF. CDR3 bases: TGTGCCAGCAGTGAAAACCGCACGCCAGGGAAGGCGAATGAGCAGTTCTTC. The chain employs TRBV25-1 and TRBJ2-1, with D tentatively TRBD1 (5 bases). CDR3 length equals 17 residues. V shed 2 bases and J shed 7 bases, with 21 bases lying between them. Per the germline V gene, CDR1 is MGHDK and CDR2 is SYGVNS.

This chain joins TRBV7-6 and TRBJ2-7, with 9 positions matching TRBD2. The germline gives CDR1 SGHVS, CDR2 FNYEAQ. V lost 5 bases and J lost 3; bases outside the gene matches: 14. This CDR3 spans 17 amino acids. The DNA for the CDR3 is TGTGCCAGCAGCCCCGTTCCCCTTAGCGGGGGTTTCTACGAGCAGTACTTC. Translated, it gives CASSPVPLSGGFYEQYF.

The rearrangement uses TRBV12-5 and TRBJ2-1; 8 bases are shared with TRBD1. V was clipped by 6 bases and J by 14 bases; unmatched bases: 9. The CDR3 sequence is 12 residues long. Germline values: CDR1 LGHNT, CDR2 FRNRAP. CDR3 nucleotide sequence: TGTGCTAGTGGCCCCGGACAGGGATCTAAGTTCTTC. It is translated as CASGPGQGSKFF.

The chain couples TRBV11-1 to TRBJ2-7, with 9 bases fitting TRBD1. Germline trimming cut 0 bases from V and 2 bases from J; bases unmatched to any gene: 2. The germline gives CDR1 SGHAT, CDR2 FQDESV (reference sequence). This CDR3 region has 15 residues. The CDR3 coding sequence is TGTGCCAGCAGCTTAGCCACAGGGGGCACCTACGAGCAGTACTTC. This translates into CASSLATGGTYEQYF.

The chain carries TRBV5-6 and TRBJ1-2; D perhaps matches TRBD1 (5 bases). Germline-derived CDR1 and CDR2 are SGHDT and YYEEEE. CDR3 length equals 15 residues. V lost 0 bases, J lost 3 bases, and 12 bases lay in between. The CDR3 region is CASSLGAGHYYGYTF. Written as DNA, the CDR3 is TGTGCCAGCAGCTTGGGCGCAGGGCACTACTATGGCTACACCTTC.

The chain employs TRBV5-4 and TRBJ2-3, with D hard to call. Trimming cost V 3 bases and J 3 bases, with 5 bases left between them. The CDR3 has 12 amino acids. CDR1 is SGHNT and CDR2 is YYREEE in the germline V gene (reference sequence). The CDR3 sequence: CASSSTTDTQYF. CDR3 in DNA: TGTGCCAGCAGCTCCACTACAGATACGCAGTATTTT.

This clone was seen only a few times. The V and J genes are TRBV6-5 and TRBJ2-7; the D gene is possibly TRBD1 (6 bases). Trimming stripped 2 bases from V and 0 bases from J, with 11 bases between. Per the germline V gene, CDR1 is MNHEY and CDR2 is SVGAGI. The CDR3 runs 15 residues. CDR3: CASSYGQGPSYEQYF. The CDR3, as DNA: TGTGCCAGCAGTTACGGGCAGGGGCCCTCCTACGAGCAGTACTTC.

This chain uses TRBV7-8 with TRBJ2-7; D is possibly TRBD2 (5 bases). The V and J ends lost 2 bases and 2 bases respectively, with 13 bases between them. The germline V gene has CDR1 SGHVS and CDR2 FQNEAQ. There are 15 residues in the CDR3. CDR3 sequence: CASSLLERTPYEQYF. In nucleotides, the CDR3 is TGTGCCAGCAGCTTACTGGAGCGGACCCCCTACGAGCAGTACTTC.

The chain carries TRBV12-5 and TRBJ1-1; D remains unclear. Germline values: CDR1 LGHNT, CDR2 FRNRAP. Trimming stripped 7 bases from V and 1 base from J, with 10 bases between. This CDR3 contains 13 residues. The CDR3 here is CASVRDSNTEAFF. DNA for the CDR3: TGTGCTAGTGTGAGAGATTCGAACACTGAAGCTTTCTTT. Drawing the rest from reference TRBV12-5 and TRBJ1-1, the complete variable domain is DARVTQTPRHKVTEMGQEVTMRCQPILGHNTVFWYRQTMMQGLELLAYFRNRAPLDDSGMPKDRFSAEMPDATLATLKIQPSEPRDSAVYFCASVRDSNTEAFFGQGTRLTVV.

This clone was observed a handful of times. The rearrangement joins TRBV6-1 to TRBJ2-4, with a possible D match to TRBD2 (5 bases). Trimming removed 2 bases from V and 0 bases from J, with 14 bases in between. Germline CDR1 and CDR2: MNHNS and SASEGT. The CDR3 contains 17 residues. CDR3 sequence (DNA): TGTGCCAGCAGTGAACGCGGTCTAGCAGGAGCCAAAAACATTCAGTACTTC. Translation gives CASSERGLAGAKNIQYF.

This sequence joins TRBV2 and TRBJ1-2; D gene uncertain. This CDR3 region has 13 residues. Germline assignment: CDR1 SNHLY and CDR2 FYNNEI. The V end was cut by 1 base, the J end by 4 bases, with 7 bases between. CDR3 protein: CASSEVPVYGYTF. CDR3 nucleotide sequence: TGTGCCAGCAGTGAAGTTCCAGTCTATGGCTACACCTTC.

This sequence joins TRBV2 and TRBJ1-2; maybe TRBD1 (6 bases). The CDR3 sequence is 16 residues long. Trimming stripped 6 bases from V and 1 base from J, with 18 bases between. Germline lookup yields CDR1 SNHLY and CDR2 FYNNEI. The DNA of the CDR3 is TGTGCCAGCAGGCATAGGGGGTTAGGGTTTAACTATGGCTACACCTTC. Translation: CASRHRGLGFNYGYTF.

The chain uses TRBV6-1 and TRBJ1-3; D is unresolved. Trimming removed 8 bases from V and 1 base from J, with 6 bases in between. The CDR3 runs to 12 residues. In germline, CDR1 is MNHNS, CDR2 SASEGT. The CDR3 DNA reads as TGTGCCAGCCACGAGTCTGGAAACACCATATATTTT. Translating it yields CASHESGNTIYF.

The CDR3 spells CASSRDRMANTEAFF. Written as DNA, the CDR3 is TGTGCCAGCAGTCGGGACAGGATGGCGAACACTGAAGCTTTCTTT. The V and J genes are TRBV6-5 and TRBJ1-1, with TRBD1 matching 8 bases. The CDR3 totals 15 residues. Germline V gives CDR1 MNHEY, CDR2 SVGAGI. After removal of 5 bases from V and 1 base from J, the junction contained 6 bases not matched to a gene.

The V call is TRBV5-4, the J call TRBJ2-7; D uncertain. The V end lost 3 bases, the J end lost 2 bases, and 6 bases lay between the germline ends. Germline values: CDR1 SGHNT, CDR2 YYREEE (reference sequence). This CDR3 is 12 amino acids long. This chain's CDR3 is CASSSTPYEQYF. CDR3 DNA: TGTGCCAGCAGCTCAACACCCTACGAGCAGTACTTC.

The V call is TRBV7-9, the J call TRBJ1-6, with D possibly matching TRBD1 (6 bases). The V and J ends lost 5 bases and 8 bases respectively, with 16 bases between them. Germline V gene data show CDR1 as SEHNR and CDR2 as FQNEAQ (reference sequence). The CDR3 runs 15 residues. As DNA, the CDR3 is TGTGCCAGCAGCATACAGGGTCCCCTCTATTCACCCCTCCACTTT. It yields the protein CASSIQGPLYSPLHF.